One sample yielded the 3 T cell receptor beta chains listed below, sequenced in a study of T cell repertoires in cytomegalovirus infection. Via MiXCR, TCRdb re-called the reads, giving one row per CDR3 protein. The data contain about 920,000 distinct CDR3 sequences, roughly 30% of them seen just once; the ten biggest clones take up 13%. These receptors' antigens are unknown. This specimen consisted of cultured CD8+ T cells from PBMCs, obtained from culture after CMV antigen stimulation. Receptors were obtained from a human donor in good health (CMV status not recorded). Some clones in this sample may be carry-over from other donors' samples.

Only a few counts were recorded for this clonotype. Here the CDR3 reads CASSKEAGEILGETQYF. The CDR3 bases are TGTGCCAGCAGTAAAGAGGCGGGGGAAATACTAGGAGAGACCCAGTACTTC. The gene calls are TRBV12-3 or TRBV12-4 and TRBJ2-5; 7 bases fit TRBD2. The CDR3 sequence is 17 residues long. Trimming removed 5 bases from V and 4 bases from J; junction bases left unmatched: 16.

The chain recombines TRBV5-8 with TRBJ1-1, with D perhaps TRBD1 (6 bases). Germline assignment: CDR1 SGHTS and CDR2 YDEGEE. This CDR3 has 14 residues. V was clipped by 1 base and J by 4 bases, with 11 bases between them. CDR3 nucleotides: TGTGCCAGCAGCTTGCACAGGGTTGGCACTGAAGCTTTCTTT. As protein: CASSLHRVGTEAFF. The full variable domain, with the rest looked up from reference TRBV5-8 and TRBJ1-1, is EAGVTQSPTHLIKTRGQQATLRCSPISGHTSVYWYQQALGLGLQFLLWYDEGEERNRGNFPPRFSGRQFPNYSSELNVNALELEDSALYLCASSLHRVGTEAFFGQGTRLTVV.

J is TRBJ2-7 and V is TRBV7-6, with D possibly matching TRBD1 (6 bases). Trimming stripped 3 bases from V and 0 bases from J, with 9 bases between. The CDR3 runs to 14 residues. Germline V gene sequence: CDR1 SGHVS, CDR2 FNYEAQ. The CDR3 here is CASSLGADSYEQYV. The CDR3 DNA reads TGTGCCAGCAGCTTGGGGGCAGACTCCTACGAGCAGTACGTC.